Shown below are 32 T cell receptor beta chains from a single sample sequenced in a study of T cell responses to AZD1222 COVID-19 vaccine. Data came from immunoSEQ multiplex PCR; TCRdb stores just in-frame clones and leaves some out. The data hold about 140,000 clones, with 85% to 90% observed a single time. The sample here was peripheral blood, taken 28 days after the second AZD1222 dose. Every receptor here comes from an adult who received the AZD1222 COVID-19 vaccine.

This clone was detected only once. The chain carries TRBV12-3 or TRBV12-4 and TRBJ1-5, with D uncertain. This CDR3 has 13 residues. The ends were cut back, 2 bases at V and 5 bases at J, with 7 bases in the middle. The CDR3 region is CASSLQMDQPQHF. The CDR3 coding sequence is TGTGCCAGCAGTTTACAGATGGATCAGCCCCAGCATTTT.

The CDR3: CASSLSADTEAFF. The CDR3, as DNA: TGTGCCAGCAGCTTATCGGCGGACACTGAAGCTTTCTTT. This chain uses TRBV7-2 with TRBJ1-1; D gene ambiguous. V shed 2 bases and J shed 3 bases, with 7 bases lying between them. The CDR3 sequence is 13 residues long. Germline V CDR1 and CDR2: SGHTA, FQGNSA.

The chain carries TRBV5-1 and TRBJ2-3; D not certain. This CDR3 is 12 amino acids long. Deletions cut 5 bases from V and 3 bases from J, with 7 bases between. Germline loops: CDR1 SGHRS, CDR2 YFSETQ. The CDR3 DNA follows: TGCGCCAGCAGACAGAGTACAGATACGCAGTATTTT. Protein sequence: CASRQSTDTQYF.

The chain uses TRBV5-6 and TRBJ2-7; 7 bases agree with TRBD1. The germline V gene has CDR1 SGHDT and CDR2 YYEEEE. The J segment lost 2 bases and the V segment lost 0 bases, leaving 11 bases of the junction unmatched. There are 17 residues in the CDR3. CDR3 amino acids: CASSLVYRDRNPYEQYF. The CDR3 coding sequence is TGTGCCAGCAGCTTGGTGTACCGGGACAGAAATCCCTACGAGCAGTACTTC.

This chain joins TRBV6-5 and TRBJ2-7; 11 bases map to TRBD1. The V and J ends lost 5 bases and 3 bases, in that order; junction bases with no gene match: 6. The CDR3 is made up of 15 amino acids. Germline loops: CDR1 MNHEY, CDR2 SVGAGI. CDR3 bases: TGTGCCAGCAGTAGCTCCGGGACAGGGGGCTACGAGCAGTACTTC. Its translation: CASSSSGTGGYEQYF.

The J gene is TRBJ1-2, the V gene TRBV28; D is uncertain. Germline V gene lookup returns CDR1 MDHEN and CDR2 SYDVKM. This CDR3 has 14 amino acids. V lost 6 bases and J lost 8, with 19 bases in between. This CDR3 reads CASRPLRQRLGYTF. CDR3 nucleotides: TGTGCCAGCAGACCCCTGCGGCAGCGTCTCGGCTACACCTTC.

The rearrangement uses TRBV15 and TRBJ2-1; 8 bases align to TRBD2. Germline CDR1 and CDR2: LNHNV and YYDKDF (reference sequence). The CDR3 has 17 amino acids. The junction had 17 bases not matched to a gene; V was cut back by 5 bases and J by 8 bases. The CDR3 nucleotides read TGTGCCACCAGCTCTCCCTCCGGTGCGGGGGGTTTCGATGAGCAGTTCTTC. Residues: CATSSPSGAGGFDEQFF.

This sequence joins TRBV2 and TRBJ2-3, with D possibly called TRBD1 or TRBD2 (5 bases each). CDR3 length: 13 residues. Trimming pared 8 bases from V and 2 bases from J, leaving 11 bases between. Germline values: CDR1 SNHLY, CDR2 FYNNEI. CDR3 residues: CASGGPYTDTQYF. In DNA, the CDR3 is TGTGCCAGCGGGGGACCTTACACAGATACGCAGTATTTT.

This clone is a singleton in its sample. The rearrangement joins TRBV5-4 to TRBJ2-7; D remains ambiguous. The germline V gene encodes CDR1 SGHNT and CDR2 YYREEE (reference sequence). Between the trimmed V and J ends, which lost 3 bases and 5 bases, there was a span of 12 bases. This CDR3 comprises 13 residues. CDR3 sequence reads: CASSSLFLDEQYF. The CDR3 nucleotides are TGTGCCAGCAGCTCCCTCTTCTTGGACGAGCAGTACTTC.

The V call is TRBV28, the J call TRBJ1-5; D is uncertain. The CDR3 covers 15 residues. From germline, CDR1 is MDHEN and CDR2 SYDVKM. Trimming stripped 6 bases from V and 0 bases from J, with 12 bases between. CDR3 sequence (DNA): TGTGCCAGCAGCGGGAGGCGTTATAGCAATCAGCCCCAGCATTTT. It translates to CASSGRRYSNQPQHF.

This sequence joins TRBV18 and TRBJ1-5; no clear D. Germline lookup yields CDR1 KGHSH and CDR2 LQKENI. The V end lost 6 bases, the J end lost 0 bases, and 12 bases lay between the germline ends. The CDR3 has 15 residues. In nucleotides, the CDR3 is TGTGCCAGCTCCTCGGAACCGTATAGCAATCAGCCCCAGCATTTT. It codes for CASSSEPYSNQPQHF.

The chain couples TRBV4-2 to TRBJ1-6, with 7 bases identical to TRBD1. V lost 0 bases, J lost 10 bases, and 6 bases stayed unmatched. Germline V gene data show CDR1 as LGHNA and CDR2 as YNFKEQ. This CDR3 region has 15 residues. The CDR3 region has the DNA TGTGCCAGCAGCCAAGACGGGACAGTAGTATCACCCCTCCACTTT. Amino acids: CASSQDGTVVSPLHF.

The V call is TRBV6-6, the J call TRBJ1-1, with D hard to call. Trimming cost V 0 bases and J 3 bases, with 11 bases left between them. The CDR3 runs to 15 residues. Germline CDR1 and CDR2: MNHNY and SVGAGI (reference sequence). This CDR3 reads CASSYSRALDTEAFF. Written as DNA, the CDR3 is TGTGCCAGCAGTTACTCGCGGGCGCTGGACACTGAAGCTTTCTTT.

CDR3 amino acids: CASGMESNQPQHF. The DNA for the CDR3 is TGTGCCAGCGGGATGGAGAGCAATCAGCCCCAGCATTTT. The chain has TRBV2 and TRBJ1-5; D is uncertain. The V gene's germline CDR1 is SNHLY and CDR2 FYNNEI. The CDR3 length is 13 residues. The V gene lost 8 bases and the J gene lost 1 base, with 9 bases spanning the gap.

The CDR3 DNA reads as TGCGCCAGCAGCTTAACTAGCGGGGGGGTTCTAGAGCAGTTCTTC. Its protein is CASSLTSGGVLEQFF. The chain couples TRBV5-1 to TRBJ2-1, with TRBD2 matching over 13 bases. V gave up 2 bases and J gave up 10 bases; unmatched junction bases: 6. The germline V gene encodes CDR1 SGHRS and CDR2 YFSETQ. The CDR3 has 15 amino acids.

This chain connects TRBV3-1 (or the pseudogene TRBV3-2) to TRBJ2-3; a weak D match, TRBD1 (5 bases). This CDR3 comprises 18 residues. The V end was cut by 0 bases, the J end by 1 base, with 17 bases between. Germline CDR1 LGHDT, CDR2 YNNKEL (reference sequence). Here the CDR3 reads CASSQDGLEGVGTDTQYF. CDR3 nucleotide sequence: TGTGCCAGCAGCCAAGATGGGTTGGAAGGGGTTGGCACAGATACGCAGTATTTT.

The rearrangement joins TRBV2 to TRBJ1-1, with a possible D match to TRBD1 (5 bases). Germline CDR1 and CDR2: SNHLY and FYNNEI. The CDR3 spans 15 residues. V was cut by 8 bases and J by 0 bases, with 16 bases left in between. The chain's CDR3 is CASLGAGPLNTEAFF. The CDR3 bases are TGTGCCAGCTTAGGGGCAGGGCCCCTGAACACTGAAGCTTTCTTT.

This chain links TRBV5-1 with TRBJ2-1; 7 nucleotides agree with TRBD1. V was clipped by 3 bases and J by 6 bases; unmatched bases: 9. This CDR3 comprises 15 residues. Germline V lookup: CDR1 SGHRS, CDR2 YFSETQ. Written as DNA, the CDR3 is TGCGCCAGCAGCTGGGGAGACAGGGAGAGCAATGAGCAGTTCTTC. Protein product: CASSWGDRESNEQFF.

The V call is TRBV7-2, the J call TRBJ2-3; 9 nucleotides match TRBD2. V was pared by 1 base and J by 1 base, with 3 bases of the junction left unmatched. Looked up from germline, CDR1 is SGHTA and CDR2 is FQGNSA. The length of the CDR3 is 16 residues. DNA of the CDR3: TGTGCCAGCAGCTTAGTGGCTAGCGGGGGCACAGATACGCAGTATTTT. Residues: CASSLVASGGTDTQYF.

Remarks on this clone: At the DNA level, this CDR3 is encoded by other sequences in the same sample as well. This sequence joins TRBV6-5 and TRBJ2-1; D unclear. With 4 bases removed from V and 4 bases from J, the gap between germline ends came to 8 bases. CDR1 and CDR2 (germline): MNHEY, SVGAGI. The CDR3 has 13 residues. CDR3 protein: CASSSPGYNEQFF. As DNA, the CDR3 is TGTGCCAGCAGTTCCCCCGGTTACAATGAGCAGTTCTTC.

The chain recombines TRBV4-2 with TRBJ2-5, with no clear D. CDR3 length: 14 residues. Trimming took 0 bases from V and 5 from J, leaving 10 bases between them. The V gene's germline CDR1 is LGHNA and CDR2 YNFKEQ. The CDR3 DNA reads as TGTGCCAGCAGCCAAGATAGGGTCGGGGAGACCCAGTACTTC. Its protein is CASSQDRVGETQYF.

CDR3 nucleotides: TGCAGCGTTGGTAAGGACAGCTCTGGAAACACCATATATTTT. It specifies CSVGKDSSGNTIYF. The chain recombines TRBV29-1 with TRBJ1-3; perhaps TRBD1 as D (6 bases). V was cut by 4 bases and J by 0 bases, with 10 bases left in between. The CDR3 sequence is 14 residues long. Per germline, CDR1 SQVTM and CDR2 ANQGSEA.

The chain carries TRBV2 and TRBJ2-5; D not certain. The germline gives CDR1 SNHLY, CDR2 FYNNEI. The CDR3 covers 14 residues. The V end lost 7 bases, the J end lost 5 bases, and 17 bases lay between the germline ends. CDR3 nucleotide sequence: TGTGCCAGCACCTTTATGCGGCAAAAGGAGACCCAGTACTTC. Translating gives CASTFMRQKETQYF.

The J gene is TRBJ1-2, the V gene TRBV2; D is unresolved. The CDR3 is made up of 10 amino acids. Trimming shortened V by 8 bases and J by 5 bases, and 6 bases separated the two germline ends. Germline V lookup: CDR1 SNHLY, CDR2 FYNNEI. CDR3 nucleotide sequence: TGTGCCAGCGGGCAGTATGGCTACACCTTC. It yields the protein CASGQYGYTF. The full variable domain, with the rest looked up from reference TRBV2 and TRBJ1-2, is EPEVTQTPSHQVTQMGQEVILRCVPISNHLYFYWYRQILGQKVEFLVSFYNNEISEKSEIFDDQFSVERPDGSNFTLKIRSTKLEDSAMYFCASGQYGYTFGSGTRLTVV.

J is TRBJ2-1 and V is TRBV11-3; a weak D match, TRBD2 (5 bases). Germline V lookup: CDR1 SGHNT, CDR2 YENEEA. V lost 0 bases and J 15 bases, leaving 18 bases between the germline ends. This CDR3 has 14 residues. Here the CDR3 reads CASSLDTGTHGGFF. The CDR3 region has the DNA TGTGCCAGCAGCTTAGATACGGGAACTCACGGCGGGTTCTTC.

The V call is TRBV12-5, the J call TRBJ1-1; D uncertain. The V end was cut by 0 bases, the J end by 1 base, with 9 bases between. The CDR3 runs 15 residues. CDR1 LGHNT and CDR2 FRNRAP come from the germline V gene. This CDR3 reads CASGLVLGRNTEAFF. The CDR3 DNA is TGTGCTAGTGGTTTGGTACTTGGGCGGAACACTGAAGCTTTCTTT.

This clone has only a few counts. The genes are TRBV11-2 and TRBJ2-1; D perhaps matches TRBD2 (5 bases). The CDR3 extends over 11 amino acids. Trimming removed 4 bases from V and 9 bases from J, with 7 bases in between. The germline V gene encodes CDR1 SGHAT and CDR2 FQNNGV. The CDR3 loop is CASSYAGEQFF. CDR3 sequence (DNA): TGTGCCAGCAGCTATGCGGGTGAGCAGTTCTTC.

The chain has TRBV6-5 and TRBJ1-5; the D is unclear. The V gene's germline CDR1 is MNHEY and CDR2 SVGAGI. The CDR3 covers 14 residues. V lost 3 bases, J lost 5 bases, and 11 bases lay in between. CDR3 DNA: TGTGCCAGCAGTTATGCTAGGAGTGATCAGCCCCAGCATTTT. Translation gives CASSYARSDQPQHF.

This clone was counted once. V and J are TRBV5-6 and TRBJ1-2; possibly TRBD1 for D (6 bases). The length of the CDR3 is 11 residues. The V and J ends lost 3 bases and 8 bases respectively, with 8 bases between them. The V gene's germline CDR1 is SGHDT and CDR2 YYEEEE. The CDR3 DNA follows: TGTGCCAGCAGCTCAGGGGCGGGCTACACCTTC. Protein sequence: CASSSGAGYTF.

The chain employs TRBV5-1 and TRBJ2-2; D might be TRBD2 (6 bases). With 6 bases removed from V and 5 bases from J, the gap between germline ends came to 11 bases. CDR3 size: 13 residues. Germline loops: CDR1 SGHRS, CDR2 YFSETQ. The CDR3 nucleotides read TGCGCCAGCACCTTAGCGGTAACCGGGGAGCTGTTTTTT. Translating it yields CASTLAVTGELFF.

Concerning this clone itself: One junction end does not reproduce the germline sequence, and a read error may be involved. This chain connects TRBV6-1 to TRBJ2-7; perhaps TRBD2 as D (7 bases). The germline V gene encodes CDR1 MNHNS and CDR2 SASEGT. This CDR3 contains 10 residues. CDR3 sequence (DNA): TGTGCCAGCAGTGACGGGAGGACAGACTTC. Translating gives CASSDGRTDF.

The chain is built from TRBV24-1 and TRBJ1-5; 10 nucleotides line up with TRBD1. V was clipped by 4 bases and J by 4 bases; unmatched bases: 6. This CDR3 has 16 amino acids. Germline V CDR1 and CDR2: KGHDR, SFDVKD. CDR3 sequence (DNA): TGTGCCACCAGTGAGCAGGGACAGGGGTGGAATCAGCCCCAGCATTTT. Encoded protein: CATSEQGQGWNQPQHF.